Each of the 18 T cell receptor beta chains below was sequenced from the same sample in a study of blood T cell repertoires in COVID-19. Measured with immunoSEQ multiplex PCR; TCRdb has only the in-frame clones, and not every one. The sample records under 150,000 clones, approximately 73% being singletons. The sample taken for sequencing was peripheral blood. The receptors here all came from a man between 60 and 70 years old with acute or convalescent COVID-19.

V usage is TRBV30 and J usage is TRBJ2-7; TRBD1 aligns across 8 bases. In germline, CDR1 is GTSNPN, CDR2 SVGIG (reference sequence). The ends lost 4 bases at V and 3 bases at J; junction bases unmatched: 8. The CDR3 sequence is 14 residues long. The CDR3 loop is CAWKPGTGRYEQYF. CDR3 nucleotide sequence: TGTGCCTGGAAGCCCGGGACAGGCCGCTACGAGCAGTACTTC.

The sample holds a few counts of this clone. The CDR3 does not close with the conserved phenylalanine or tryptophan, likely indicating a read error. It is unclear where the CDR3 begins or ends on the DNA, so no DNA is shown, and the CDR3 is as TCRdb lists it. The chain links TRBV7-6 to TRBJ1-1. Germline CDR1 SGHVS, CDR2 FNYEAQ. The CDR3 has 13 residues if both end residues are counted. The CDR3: CASSTPLRPRRVS.

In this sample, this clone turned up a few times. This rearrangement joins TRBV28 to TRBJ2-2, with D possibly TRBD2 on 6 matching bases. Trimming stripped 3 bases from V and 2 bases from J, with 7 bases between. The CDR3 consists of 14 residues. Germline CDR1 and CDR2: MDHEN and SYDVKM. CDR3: CASSLGGNTGELFF. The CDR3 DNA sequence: TGTGCCAGCAGTTTGGGGGGAAACACCGGGGAGCTGTTTTTT.

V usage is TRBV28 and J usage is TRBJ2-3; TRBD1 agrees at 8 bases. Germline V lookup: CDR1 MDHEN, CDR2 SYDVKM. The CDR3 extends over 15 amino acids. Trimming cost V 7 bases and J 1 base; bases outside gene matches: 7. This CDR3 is CASTLGQGRTDTQYF. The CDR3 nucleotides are TGTGCCAGCACCCTCGGACAGGGACGCACAGATACGCAGTATTTT.

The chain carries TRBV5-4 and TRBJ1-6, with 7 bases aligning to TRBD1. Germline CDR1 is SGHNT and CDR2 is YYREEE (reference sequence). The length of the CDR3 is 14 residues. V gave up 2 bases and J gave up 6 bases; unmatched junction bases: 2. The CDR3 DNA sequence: TGTGCCAGCAGCTTTGGGACAGTTAATTCACCCCTCCACTTT. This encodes CASSFGTVNSPLHF. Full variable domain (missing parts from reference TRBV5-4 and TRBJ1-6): ETGVTQSPTHLIKTRGQQVTLRCSSQSGHNTVSWYQQALGQGPQFIFQYYREEENGRGNFPPRFSGLQFPNYSSELNVNALELDDSALYLCASSFGTVNSPLHFGNGTRLTVT.

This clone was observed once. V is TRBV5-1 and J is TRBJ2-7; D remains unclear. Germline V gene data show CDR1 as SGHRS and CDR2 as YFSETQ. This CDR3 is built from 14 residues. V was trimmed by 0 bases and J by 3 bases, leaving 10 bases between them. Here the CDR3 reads CASSLANRYYEQYF. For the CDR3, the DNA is TGCGCCAGCAGCTTGGCCAACAGATACTACGAGCAGTACTTC.

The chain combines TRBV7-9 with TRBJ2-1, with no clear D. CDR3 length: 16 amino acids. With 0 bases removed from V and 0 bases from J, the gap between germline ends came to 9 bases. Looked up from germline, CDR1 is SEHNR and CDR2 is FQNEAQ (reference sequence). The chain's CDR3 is CASSLAVAFSYNEQFF. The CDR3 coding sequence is TGTGCCAGCAGCTTAGCGGTAGCTTTCTCCTACAATGAGCAGTTCTTC.

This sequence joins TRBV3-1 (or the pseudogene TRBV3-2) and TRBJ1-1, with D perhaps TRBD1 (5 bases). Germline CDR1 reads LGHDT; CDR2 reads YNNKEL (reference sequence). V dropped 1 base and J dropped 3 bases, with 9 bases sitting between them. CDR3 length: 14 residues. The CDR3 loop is CASSQGREDTEAFF. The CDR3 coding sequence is TGTGCCAGCAGCCAAGGCAGGGAGGACACTGAAGCTTTCTTT.

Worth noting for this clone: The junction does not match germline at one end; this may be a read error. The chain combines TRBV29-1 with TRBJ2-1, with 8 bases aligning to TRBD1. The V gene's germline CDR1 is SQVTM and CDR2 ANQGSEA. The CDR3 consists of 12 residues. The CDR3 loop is CSAAAGGIHPIF. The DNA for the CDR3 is TGCAGCGCCGCGGCAGGGGGCATTCACCCGATCTTC.

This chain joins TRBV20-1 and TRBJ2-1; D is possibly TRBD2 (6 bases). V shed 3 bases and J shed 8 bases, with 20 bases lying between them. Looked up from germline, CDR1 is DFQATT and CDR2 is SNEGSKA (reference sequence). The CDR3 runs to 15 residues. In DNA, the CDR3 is TGCAGTGCTAGTCTTATGAGGGAGGCCTTCTATGAGCAGTTCTTC. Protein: CSASLMREAFYEQFF.

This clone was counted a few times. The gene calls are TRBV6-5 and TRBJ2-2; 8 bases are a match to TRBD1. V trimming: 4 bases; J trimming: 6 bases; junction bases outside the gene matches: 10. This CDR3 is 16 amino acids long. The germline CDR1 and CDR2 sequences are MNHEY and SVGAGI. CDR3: CASSSGTGYQAGELFF. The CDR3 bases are TGTGCCAGCAGTTCCGGGACAGGTTATCAGGCCGGGGAGCTGTTTTTT.

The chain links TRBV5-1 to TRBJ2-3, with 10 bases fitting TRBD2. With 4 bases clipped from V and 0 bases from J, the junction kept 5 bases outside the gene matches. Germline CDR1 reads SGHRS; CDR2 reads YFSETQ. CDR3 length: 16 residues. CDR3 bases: TGCGCCAGCAGCCCGACTAGCGGGCGAAGCACAGATACGCAGTATTTT. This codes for CASSPTSGRSTDTQYF. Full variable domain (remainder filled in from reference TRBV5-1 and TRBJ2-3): KAGVTQTPRYLIKTRGQQVTLSCSPISGHRSVSWYQQTPGQGLQFLFEYFSETQRNKGNFPGRFSGRQFSNSRSEMNVSTLELGDSALYLCASSPTSGRSTDTQYFGPGTRLTVL.

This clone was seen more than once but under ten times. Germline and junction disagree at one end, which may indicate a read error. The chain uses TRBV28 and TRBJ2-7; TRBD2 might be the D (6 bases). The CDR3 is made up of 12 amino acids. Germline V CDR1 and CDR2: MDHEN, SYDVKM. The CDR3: CASGRGRGSIFF. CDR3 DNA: TGTGCCAGCGGCCGGGGGAGAGGGAGCATCTTTTTC.

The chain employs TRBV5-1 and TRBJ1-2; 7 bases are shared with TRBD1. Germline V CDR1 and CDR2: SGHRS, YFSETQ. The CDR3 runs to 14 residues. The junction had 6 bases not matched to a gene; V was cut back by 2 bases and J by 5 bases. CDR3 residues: CASSLEGGPYGYTF. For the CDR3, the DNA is TGCGCCAGCAGCTTAGAAGGGGGCCCATATGGCTACACCTTC.

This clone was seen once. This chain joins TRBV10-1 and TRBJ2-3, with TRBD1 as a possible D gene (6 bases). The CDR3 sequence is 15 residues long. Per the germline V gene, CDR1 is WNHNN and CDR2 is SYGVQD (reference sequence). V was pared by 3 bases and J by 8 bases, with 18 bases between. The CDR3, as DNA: TGCGCCAGCAGTGACAACAGGGACCCTTTGGCTACGCAGTATTTT. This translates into CASSDNRDPLATQYF.

The CDR3 DNA reads TGTGCCAGCAGTTTCCGGACTAGCGGGACGGGGGAGCAGTACTTC. Translated, it gives CASSFRTSGTGEQYF. This sequence joins TRBV6-5 and TRBJ2-7; TRBD2 agrees at 12 bases. This CDR3 has 15 amino acids. V lost 4 bases to trimming and J lost 7 bases; unmatched junction nucleotides: 8. From germline, CDR1 is MNHEY and CDR2 SVGAGI.

As DNA, the CDR3 is TGCGCCAGCAGCTTGGACAGCCAAGAGACCCAGTACTTC. Translating it yields CASSLDSQETQYF. The chain links TRBV5-1 to TRBJ2-5; no reliable D call. CDR1 is SGHRS and CDR2 is YFSETQ in the germline V gene. The CDR3 is 13 residues long. V was cut by 0 bases and J by 1 base, with 4 bases left in between.

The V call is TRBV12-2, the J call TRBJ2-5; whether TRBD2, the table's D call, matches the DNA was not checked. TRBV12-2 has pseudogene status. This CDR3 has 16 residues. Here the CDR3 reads CASRSQTAGGWETQYF. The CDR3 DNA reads TGTGCAAGTCGCTCTCAGACGGCGGGAGGGTGGGAGACCCAGTACTTC.